A selection of T cell receptor beta chains follows, all from one sample in a study of lung T cells in sarcoidosis with Löfgren's syndrome. TCRdb re-derived calls from the reads in MiXCR, one entry per CDR3 protein. The profile covers more than 8,000 distinct CDR3 sequences, with 15% to 20% appearing a single time and roughly 6.5% taken by the ten largest. Sequenced: CD4+ T cells from bronchoalveolar lavage. The source is a human donor with sarcoidosis (Löfgren's syndrome or another form), or a control subject (not recorded which). Both conserved end residues are part of each CDR3. D genes are given only for firm matches. Expanded clones get a size class; other rows say once, few or many, or leave the size out.

D gene: TRBD2; clone size: many; V gene: TRBV9; J gene: TRBJ2-5; CDR3 protein: CASTRTSGVEETQYF; CDR3 DNA: TGTGCCAGCACCAGGACTAGCGGGGTGGAGGAGACCCAGTACTTC
D gene: NA; clone size: medium-sized; V gene: TRBV15; J gene: TRBJ2-2; CDR3 protein: CATSRGGNTGELFF; CDR3 DNA: TGTGCCACCAGCAGAGGCGGGAACACCGGGGAGCTGTTTTTT
D gene: NA; clone size: many; V gene: TRBV7-8; J gene: TRBJ2-1; CDR3 protein: CASSSEYSYNEQFF; CDR3 DNA: TGTGCCAGCAGCTCCGAATACTCCTACAATGAGCAGTTCTTC
D gene: NA; clone size: many; V gene: TRBV27; J gene: TRBJ1-4; CDR3 protein: CASSPGPGAPNEKLFF; CDR3 DNA: TGTGCCAGCAGTCCCGGACCCGGCGCACCTAATGAAAAACTGTTTTTT
D gene: NA; clone size: many; V gene: TRBV27; J gene: TRBJ2-7; CDR3 protein: CASSLQQPTRLLYF; CDR3 DNA: TGTGCCAGCAGTTTACAACAACCGACTAGATTGCTGTACTTC
D gene: NA; clone size: NA; V gene: TRBV11-2; J gene: TRBJ2-1; CDR3 protein: CASSLGPLSFNEQFF; CDR3 DNA: TGTGCCAGCAGCCTGGGACCCCTCTCCTTCAATGAGCAGTTCTTC
D gene: TRBD1; clone size: many; V gene: TRBV20-1; J gene: TRBJ2-7; CDR3 protein: CSALERGRYEQYF; CDR3 DNA: TGCAGTGCTCTCGAGAGGGGGCGATACGAGCAGTACTTC
D gene: TRBD2; clone size: medium-sized; V gene: TRBV20-1; J gene: TRBJ2-7; CDR3 protein: CSAPGGGSASYEQYF; CDR3 DNA: TGCAGTGCACCGGGGGGGGGCTCTGCCTCCTACGAGCAGTACTTC
D gene: TRBD1; clone size: medium-sized; V gene: TRBV12-3/TRBV12-4; J gene: TRBJ2-5; CDR3 protein: CASSSRTGQETQYF; CDR3 DNA: TGTGCCAGCAGTTCCCGGACAGGGCAAGAGACCCAGTACTTC
D gene: TRBD1; clone size: medium-sized; V gene: TRBV2; J gene: TRBJ1-5; CDR3 protein: CASSADRGVQPQHF; CDR3 DNA: TGTGCCAGCAGTGCTGACAGGGGCGTACAGCCCCAGCATTTT
D gene: NA; clone size: NA; V gene: TRBV6-2/TRBV6-3; J gene: TRBJ1-1; CDR3 protein: CASSKRRGRTEAFF; CDR3 DNA: TGTGCCAGCAGTAAAAGACGGGGAAGAACTGAAGCCTTCTTT
D gene: NA; clone size: many; V gene: TRBV5-4; J gene: TRBJ1-5; CDR3 protein: CASSLLKETDEKPQHF; CDR3 DNA: TGTGCCAGCAGCTTGCTGAAGGAGACAGATGAGAAACCCCAGCATTTT
D gene: NA; clone size: many; V gene: TRBV6-1; J gene: TRBJ2-3; CDR3 protein: CASSDMMGTDTQYF; CDR3 DNA: TGTGCCAGCAGTGACATGATGGGCACAGATACGCAGTATTTT
D gene: TRBD1; clone size: many; V gene: TRBV11-2; J gene: TRBJ1-1; CDR3 protein: CASSLDRGVFGAFF; CDR3 DNA: TGTGCCAGCAGCTTAGACAGGGGGGTATTCGGCGCTTTCTTT
D gene: NA; clone size: many; V gene: TRBV4-2; J gene: TRBJ1-1; CDR3 protein: CASSPPGVDEAFF; CDR3 DNA: TGTGCCAGCAGCCCCCCGGGAGTAGATGAAGCTTTCTTT
D gene: NA; clone size: NA; V gene: TRBV7-2; J gene: TRBJ2-7; CDR3 protein: CASSPAPGSEQYF; CDR3 DNA: TGTGCCAGCAGCCCAGCGCCGGGTTCCGAGCAGTACTTC
D gene: TRBD2; clone size: NA; V gene: TRBV27; J gene: TRBJ2-7; CDR3 protein: CASSPGTSGRICEQYF; CDR3 DNA: TGTGCCAGCAGCCCGGGGACTAGCGGGAGGATTTGCGAGCAGTACTTC
D gene: TRBD1; clone size: medium-sized; V gene: TRBV19; J gene: TRBJ1-1; CDR3 protein: CASSTLPGQGEAFF; CDR3 DNA: TGTGCCAGTAGTACTCTCCCGGGACAGGGTGAAGCTTTCTTT
D gene: TRBD2; clone size: medium-sized; V gene: TRBV12-3/TRBV12-4; J gene: TRBJ2-1; CDR3 protein: CASSLGTSDYNEQFF; CDR3 DNA: TGTGCCAGCAGTTTAGGGACTAGCGACTACAATGAGCAGTTCTTC
D gene: NA; clone size: NA; V gene: TRBV19; J gene: TRBJ1-5; CDR3 protein: CASSVQNQPQHF; CDR3 DNA: TGTGCCAGTAGTGTACAGAATCAGCCCCAGCATTTT
D gene: NA; clone size: NA; V gene: TRBV2; J gene: TRBJ2-1; CDR3 protein: CAEGRQEGGEQFF; CDR3 DNA: TGTGCCGAAGGTCGGCAGGAGGGTGGTGAGCAGTTCTTC
D gene: NA; clone size: many; V gene: TRBV11-1; J gene: TRBJ1-5; CDR3 protein: CASSFSTNQPQHF; CDR3 DNA: TGTGCCAGCAGCTTTAGTACCAATCAGCCCCAGCATTTT
D gene: TRBD2; clone size: many; V gene: TRBV29-1; J gene: TRBJ2-3; CDR3 protein: CSVESSGSTDTQYF; CDR3 DNA: TGCAGCGTTGAAAGTAGCGGGAGCACAGATACGCAGTATTTT
D gene: NA; clone size: few; V gene: TRBV5-1; J gene: TRBJ2-3; CDR3 protein: CASSPTGTWETDTQYF; CDR3 DNA: TGCGCCAGCAGCCCAACCGGGACATGGGAGACAGATACGCAGTATTTT
D gene: TRBD1; clone size: NA; V gene: TRBV14; J gene: TRBJ2-6; CDR3 protein: CASSQGQGRATEANVLTF; CDR3 DNA: TGTGCCAGCAGCCAGGGACAGGGGCGTGCTACTGAGGCCAACGTCCTGACTTTC
D gene: NA; clone size: NA; V gene: TRBV24-1; J gene: TRBJ1-3; CDR3 protein: CAISVGSTSGNTTYF; CDR3 DNA: TGTGCCATCTCCGTTGGGAGTACCTCTGGAAACACCACATATTTT
D gene: TRBD1; clone size: medium-sized; V gene: TRBV7-9; J gene: TRBJ2-5; CDR3 protein: CASSSRVGTGSLQETQYF; CDR3 DNA: TGTGCCAGCAGCTCCAGGGTCGGGACAGGATCCCTACAAGAGACCCAGTACTTC
D gene: TRBD2; clone size: medium-sized; V gene: TRBV27; J gene: TRBJ2-3; CDR3 protein: CASSPPREGGTDTQYF; CDR3 DNA: TGTGCCAGCAGCCCCCCCCGGGAGGGGGGCACAGATACGCAGTATTTT
D gene: TRBD1; clone size: many; V gene: TRBV18; J gene: TRBJ2-3; CDR3 protein: CASSPRGQGSTDTQYF; CDR3 DNA: TGTGCCAGCTCACCACGAGGACAGGGGAGCACAGATACGCAGTATTTT
D gene: NA; clone size: medium-sized; V gene: TRBV27; J gene: TRBJ2-1; CDR3 protein: CASSFSQRAMHNEQFF; CDR3 DNA: TGTGCCAGCAGTTTTTCCCAGCGGGCGATGCACAATGAGCAGTTCTTC
D gene: NA; clone size: many; V gene: TRBV7-2; J gene: TRBJ2-2; CDR3 protein: CASSTDSNTGELFF; CDR3 DNA: TGTGCCAGCAGCACGGACAGTAACACCGGGGAGCTGTTTTTT
D gene: NA; clone size: many; V gene: TRBV15; J gene: TRBJ1-4; CDR3 protein: CATSRDGVAKLFF; CDR3 DNA: TGTGCCACCAGCAGAGATGGGGTTGCGAAACTGTTTTTT
D gene: TRBD1; clone size: NA; V gene: TRBV7-6; J gene: TRBJ1-1; CDR3 protein: CTSSAGGNTEALF; CDR3 DNA: TGTACCAGCAGCGCAGGGGGGAACACTGAAGCTTTATTT
D gene: NA; clone size: medium-sized; V gene: TRBV28; J gene: TRBJ1-5; CDR3 protein: CASNSRNQPQHF; CDR3 DNA: TGTGCCAGCAACAGCCGCAATCAGCCCCAGCATTTT
D gene: TRBD2; clone size: NA; V gene: TRBV28; J gene: TRBJ2-3; CDR3 protein: CASSSSSGLAGFTDTQYF; CDR3 DNA: TGTGCCAGCAGTTCTTCCAGCGGACTAGCGGGATTCACAGATACACAGTATTTT
D gene: NA; clone size: medium-sized; V gene: TRBV20-1; J gene: TRBJ1-5; CDR3 protein: CSASQGSGVGSNQPQHF; CDR3 DNA: TGCAGTGCTAGTCAGGGGTCGGGGGTAGGAAGCAATCAGCCCCAGCATTTT
D gene: TRBD2; clone size: NA; V gene: TRBV5-1; J gene: TRBJ2-1; CDR3 protein: CASSLGLAGPNEQFF; CDR3 DNA: TGCGCCAGCAGCTTGGGACTAGCGGGACCCAATGAGCAGTTCTTC
D gene: TRBD2; clone size: medium-sized; V gene: TRBV20-1; J gene: TRBJ2-7; CDR3 protein: CSANSGTSGTYEQYF; CDR3 DNA: TGCAGTGCTAACTCCGGGACTAGCGGCACCTACGAGCAGTACTTC
D gene: NA; clone size: few; V gene: TRBV7-9; J gene: TRBJ2-7; CDR3 protein: CASSRRQGGYEQYF; CDR3 DNA: TGTGCCAGCAGCCGACGACAGGGAGGGTACGAGCAGTACTTC
D gene: NA; clone size: medium-sized; V gene: TRBV28; J gene: TRBJ2-1; CDR3 protein: CASSGGVRYNEQFF; CDR3 DNA: TGTGCCAGCAGTGGAGGGGTAAGGTACAATGAGCAGTTCTTC
D gene: NA; clone size: many; V gene: TRBV6-2/TRBV6-3; J gene: TRBJ2-1; CDR3 protein: CASSYGGQSSYNEQFF; CDR3 DNA: TGTGCCAGCAGTTACGGGGGGCAGAGCTCCTACAATGAGCAGTTCTTC
D gene: NA; clone size: many; V gene: TRBV5-1; J gene: TRBJ2-5; CDR3 protein: CASSLGVTGNQETQYF; CDR3 DNA: TGCGCCAGCAGCTTGGGCGTAACAGGGAATCAGGAGACCCAGTACTTC
D gene: TRBD1; clone size: many; V gene: TRBV19; J gene: TRBJ2-1; CDR3 protein: CASTQTGYNEQFF; CDR3 DNA: TGTGCCAGTACTCAGACAGGGTACAATGAGCAGTTCTTC
D gene: NA; clone size: medium-sized; V gene: TRBV6-1; J gene: TRBJ2-5; CDR3 protein: CASSGTVQETQYF; CDR3 DNA: TGTGCCAGCAGTGGGACCGTTCAAGAGACCCAGTACTTC
D gene: NA; clone size: large; V gene: TRBV15; J gene: TRBJ2-5; CDR3 protein: CATSRHLTEETQYF; CDR3 DNA: TGTGCCACCAGCAGGCACCTCACAGAAGAGACCCAGTACTTC
D gene: NA; clone size: once; V gene: TRBV3-1; J gene: TRBJ2-7; CDR3 protein: CASSRYEPADSSYEQYF; CDR3 DNA: TGCGCCAGCAGCCGATATGAGCCAGCCGACAGCTCCTACGAGCAGTACTTC
D gene: TRBD1; clone size: many; V gene: TRBV24-1; J gene: TRBJ2-5; CDR3 protein: CATSETGVGTQYF; CDR3 DNA: TGTGCCACCAGTGAGACAGGGGTGGGGACCCAGTACTTC
D gene: TRBD1; clone size: NA; V gene: TRBV20-1; J gene: TRBJ2-6; CDR3 protein: CSARNFDRGGASFLTF; CDR3 DNA: TGCAGTGCTAGGAATTTCGACAGGGGTGGGGCCAGCTTCCTGACTTTC
D gene: NA; clone size: NA; V gene: TRBV4-1; J gene: TRBJ1-2; CDR3 protein: CASSQAGLTGYTF; CDR3 DNA: TGCGCCAGCAGCCAGGCGGGGTTAACTGGCTACACCTTC
D gene: TRBD2; clone size: NA; V gene: TRBV20-1; J gene: TRBJ2-5; CDR3 protein: CSASTTRGDF; CDR3 DNA: TGCAGTGCTAGTACCACGCGGGGGGACTTC
D gene: NA; clone size: few; V gene: TRBV30; J gene: TRBJ2-2; CDR3 protein: CAWSITSNTGELFF; CDR3 DNA: TGTGCCTGGAGTATAACGTCGAACACCGGGGAGCTGTTTTTT
D gene: TRBD2; clone size: few; V gene: TRBV7-9; J gene: TRBJ2-3; CDR3 protein: CASSFAGGPSTDTQYF; CDR3 DNA: TGTGCCAGCAGCTTTGCGGGAGGGCCAAGCACAGATACGCAGTATTTT
D gene: NA; clone size: NA; V gene: TRBV20-1; J gene: TRBJ2-1; CDR3 protein: CSAPTAYNEQFF; CDR3 DNA: TGCAGTGCTCCGACAGCCTACAATGAGCAGTTCTTC
D gene: NA; clone size: NA; V gene: TRBV3-1; J gene: TRBJ2-7; CDR3 protein: CASSQFSREHEQYF; CDR3 DNA: TGTGCCAGCAGCCAGTTTTCCAGGGAACACGAGCAGTACTTC